This TCR beta chain is from a study of CD8 T cells in ankylosing spondylitis. TCRdb fed the 5' RACE reads into MiXCR, producing one record per CDR3 protein. The table includes roughly 260,000 distinct CDR3 sequences, 15% to 20% detected once. This clonotype has at least ten counts. Its antigen remains unknown. Study-wide points: It was reported that disease-linked clones were significantly enriched in matched ankylosing spondylitis synovial fluid.

Germline loops: CDR1 MGHRA, CDR2 YSYEKL. V lost 1 base to trimming and J lost 0 bases, with 3 bases between them. The length of the CDR3 is 14 residues. The rearrangement links TRBV4-1 to TRBJ2-2, with unresolved D. This clonotype was sampled from a male donor with ankylosing spondylitis or in good health (not recorded which). The material sequenced was blood, either unsorted or a sorted T cell fraction (not recorded which). The CDR3 DNA sequence: TGCGCCAGCAGCCAAGCCCCGAACACCGGGGAGCTGTTTTTT. It specifies CASSQAPNTGELFF.